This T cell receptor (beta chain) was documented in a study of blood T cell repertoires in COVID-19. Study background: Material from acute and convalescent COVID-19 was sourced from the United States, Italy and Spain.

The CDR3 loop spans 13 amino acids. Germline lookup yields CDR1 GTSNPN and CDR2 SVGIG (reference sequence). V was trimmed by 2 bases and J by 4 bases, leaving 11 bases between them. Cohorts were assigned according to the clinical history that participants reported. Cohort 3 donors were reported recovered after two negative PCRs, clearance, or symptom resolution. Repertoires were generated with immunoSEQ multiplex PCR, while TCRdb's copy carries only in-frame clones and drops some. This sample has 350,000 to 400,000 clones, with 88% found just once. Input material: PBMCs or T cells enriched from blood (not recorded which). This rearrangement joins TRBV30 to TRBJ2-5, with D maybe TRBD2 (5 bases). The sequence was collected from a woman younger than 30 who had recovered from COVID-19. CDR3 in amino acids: CAWSSRGRETQYF. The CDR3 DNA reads TGTGCCTGGAGTTCTCGGGGTAGAGAGACCCAGTACTTC.